This paragraph reports one T cell receptor (beta chain). Its antigen is not known. A CD45RA+ naive subset and a CD45RA-negative memory subset were split from CD4+ cells. Sequenced by immunoSEQ multiplex PCR; TCRdb stores in-frame clones only, minus some. The profile shows a few million clones, 85% to 95% of them singletons. The sample comes from a study of shared clonotypes between healthy human individuals. Study results and limitations: Shared across a few donors were about 4.8% of the naive CD4 clonotypes. Relative to their counterparts shared across all four donors, non-shared clonotypes exhibited diminished generation probabilities.

The sample taken for sequencing was naive CD4+ T cells sorted from blood. Subset: CD45RA+ positively selected. This TCR derives from a man between 18 and 29 years old in good health.

CDR3 DNA: TGCGCCAGCAGCAGGGACCACCCTAGCACAGATACGCAGTATTTT. It specifies CASSRDHPSTDTQYF. This chain links TRBV5-1 with TRBJ2-3; D could derive from TRBD1 or TRBD2 (5 bases each). Trimming shortened V by 4 bases and J by 0 bases, and 12 bases separated the two germline ends. The CDR3 totals 15 residues. Germline CDR1 SGHRS, CDR2 YFSETQ.